This T cell receptor beta chain emerged from a study of blood T cell repertoires in COVID-19. In the study overall: Sites in the United States, Italy and Spain provided acute and convalescent COVID-19 samples. From T cells, B-cell-depleted T cells, or PBMCs came the material, which was cDNA or gDNA.

Germline assignment: CDR1 SNHLY and CDR2 FYNNEI. The CDR3 is 15 amino acids. V gave up 8 bases and J gave up 4 bases, with 20 bases separating them. Study processing details: Reference gene primer amplification in the assay estimated nucleated cell counts. The table came from immunoSEQ multiplex PCR; TCRdb's copy has only in-frame clones and leaves some out. That table gives V, J and clone size, and the DNA gave D and trimming. The top ten clones hold 19% of a sample with about 120,000 clones, roughly 91% of them seen once. This TCR came from a human donor with acute or convalescent COVID-19. The donor label of this sample is uncertain. Sequencing input: peripheral blood. The chain is built from TRBV2 and TRBJ1-2; D is perhaps TRBD1 (6 bases). CDR3 amino acids: CASQEFTGSPYGYTF. CDR3 sequence (DNA): TGTGCCAGCCAGGAGTTCACAGGGAGTCCCTATGGCTACACCTTC.